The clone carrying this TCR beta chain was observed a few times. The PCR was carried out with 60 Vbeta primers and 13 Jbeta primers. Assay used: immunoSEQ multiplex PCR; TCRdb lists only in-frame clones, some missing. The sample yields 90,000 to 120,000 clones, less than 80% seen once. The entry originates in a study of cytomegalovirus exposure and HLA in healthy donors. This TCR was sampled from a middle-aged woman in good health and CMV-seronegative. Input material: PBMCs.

Written as DNA, the CDR3 is TGTGCCAGCAGCTTAGGGCCCGGGACAGCATACCAAGAGACCCAGTACTTC. Protein product: CASSLGPGTAYQETQYF. The chain recombines TRBV7-9 with TRBJ2-5; 7 bases fit TRBD1. Per germline, CDR1 SEHNR and CDR2 FQNEAQ (reference sequence). The CDR3 runs 17 residues. Losses at the gene ends were 1 base for V and 0 bases for J; bases not matched to a gene: 8. The full variable domain, in which reference TRBV7-9 and TRBJ2-5 provide the parts outside the CDR3, is DTGVSQNPRHKITKRGQNVTFRCDPISEHNRLYWYRQTLGQGPEFLTYFQNEAQLEKSRLLSDRFSAERPKGSFSTLEIQRTEQGDSAMYLCASSLGPGTAYQETQYFGPGTRLLVL.